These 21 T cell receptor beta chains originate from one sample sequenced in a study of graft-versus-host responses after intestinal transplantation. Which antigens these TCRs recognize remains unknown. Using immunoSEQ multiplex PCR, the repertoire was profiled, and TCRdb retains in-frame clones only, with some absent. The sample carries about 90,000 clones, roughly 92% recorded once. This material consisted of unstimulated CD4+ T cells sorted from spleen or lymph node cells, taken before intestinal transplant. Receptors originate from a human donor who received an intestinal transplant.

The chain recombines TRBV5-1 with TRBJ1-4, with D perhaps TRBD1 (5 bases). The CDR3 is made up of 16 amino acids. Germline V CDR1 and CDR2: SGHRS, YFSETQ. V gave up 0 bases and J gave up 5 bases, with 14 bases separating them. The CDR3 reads CASSLDFWGGNEKLFF. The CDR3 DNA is TGCGCCAGCAGCTTGGATTTCTGGGGGGGAAATGAAAAACTGTTTTTT.

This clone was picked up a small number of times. The CDR3, as DNA: TGTGCCAGCAGCGCTACTCCAGGGAATGGCTACACCTTC. Residues: CASSATPGNGYTF. The chain has TRBV2 and TRBJ1-2; TRBD1 might be the D (5 bases). Germline loops: CDR1 SNHLY, CDR2 FYNNEI. The CDR3 runs to 13 residues. V lost 6 bases and J 6 bases, leaving 14 bases between the germline ends.

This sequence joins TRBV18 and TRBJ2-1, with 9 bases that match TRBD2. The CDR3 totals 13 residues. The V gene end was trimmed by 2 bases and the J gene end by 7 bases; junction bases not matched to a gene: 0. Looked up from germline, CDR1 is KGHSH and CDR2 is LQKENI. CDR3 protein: CASSPAGGNEQFF. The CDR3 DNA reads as TGTGCCAGCTCACCAGCGGGAGGGAATGAGCAGTTCTTC.

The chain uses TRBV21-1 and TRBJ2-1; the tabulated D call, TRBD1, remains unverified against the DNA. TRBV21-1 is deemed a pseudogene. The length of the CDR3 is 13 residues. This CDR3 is CASSKGGGNEQFF. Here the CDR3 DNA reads TGTGCCAGCAGCAAAGGAGGGGGCAATGAGCAGTTCTTC.

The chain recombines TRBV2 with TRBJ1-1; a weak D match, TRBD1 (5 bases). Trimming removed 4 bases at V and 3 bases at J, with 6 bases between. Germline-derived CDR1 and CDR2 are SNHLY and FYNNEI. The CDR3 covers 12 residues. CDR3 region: CASSGQYTEAFF. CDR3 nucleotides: TGTGCCAGCAGTGGACAGTACACTGAAGCTTTCTTT.

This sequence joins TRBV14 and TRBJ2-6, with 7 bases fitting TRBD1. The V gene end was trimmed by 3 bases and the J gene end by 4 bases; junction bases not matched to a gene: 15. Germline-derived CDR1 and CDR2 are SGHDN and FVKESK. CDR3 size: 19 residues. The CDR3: CASSHSVRQGPRGANVLTF. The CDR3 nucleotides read TGTGCCAGCAGCCACAGTGTTCGACAGGGCCCCCGCGGGGCCAACGTCCTGACTTTC.

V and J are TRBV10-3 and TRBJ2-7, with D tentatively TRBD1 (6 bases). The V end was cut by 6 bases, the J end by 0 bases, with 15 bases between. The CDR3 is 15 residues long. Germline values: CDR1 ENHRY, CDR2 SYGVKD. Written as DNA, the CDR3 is TGTGCCATCAGGGGGGATGGGGGCCACTCCTACGAGCAGTACTTC. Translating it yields CAIRGDGGHSYEQYF.

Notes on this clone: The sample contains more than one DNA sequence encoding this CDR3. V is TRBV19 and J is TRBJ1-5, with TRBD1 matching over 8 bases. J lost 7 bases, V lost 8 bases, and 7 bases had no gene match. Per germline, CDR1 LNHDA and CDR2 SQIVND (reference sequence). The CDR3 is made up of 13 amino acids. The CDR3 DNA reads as TGTGCCAGTCAGACAGGGGTGAACCAGCCCCAGCATTTT. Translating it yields CASQTGVNQPQHF.

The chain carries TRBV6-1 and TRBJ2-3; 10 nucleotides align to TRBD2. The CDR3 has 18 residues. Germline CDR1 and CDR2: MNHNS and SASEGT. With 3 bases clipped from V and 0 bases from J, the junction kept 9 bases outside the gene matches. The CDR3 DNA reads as TGTGCCAGCAGTGATGGAGCGGGAGGGCCCTCTAGCACAGATACGCAGTATTTT. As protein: CASSDGAGGPSSTDTQYF.

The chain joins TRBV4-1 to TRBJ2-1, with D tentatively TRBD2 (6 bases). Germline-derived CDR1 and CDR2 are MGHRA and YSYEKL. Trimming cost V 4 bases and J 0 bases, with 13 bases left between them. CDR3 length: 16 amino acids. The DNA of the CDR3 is TGCGCCAGCAGCCCGATCCAGGGAGGCTCCTACAATGAGCAGTTCTTC. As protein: CASSPIQGGSYNEQFF.

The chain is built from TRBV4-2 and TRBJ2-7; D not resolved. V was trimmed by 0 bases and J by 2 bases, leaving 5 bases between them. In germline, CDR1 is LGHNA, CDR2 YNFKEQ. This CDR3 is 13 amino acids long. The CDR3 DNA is TGTGCCAGCAGCCAAGAACGGGCCTACGAGCAGTACTTC. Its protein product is CASSQERAYEQYF.

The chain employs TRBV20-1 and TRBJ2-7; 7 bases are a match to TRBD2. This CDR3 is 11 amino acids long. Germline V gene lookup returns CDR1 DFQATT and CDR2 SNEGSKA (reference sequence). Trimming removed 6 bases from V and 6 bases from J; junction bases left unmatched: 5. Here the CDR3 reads CSAGLGPEQYF. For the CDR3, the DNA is TGCAGTGCAGGACTAGGGCCCGAGCAGTACTTC.

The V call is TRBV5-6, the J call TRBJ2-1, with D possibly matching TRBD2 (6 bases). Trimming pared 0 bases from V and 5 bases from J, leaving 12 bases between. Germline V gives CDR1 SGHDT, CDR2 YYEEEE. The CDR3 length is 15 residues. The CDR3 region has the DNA TGTGCCAGCAGCTTGGATCGGGACTGGGACAATGAGCAGTTCTTC. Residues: CASSLDRDWDNEQFF.

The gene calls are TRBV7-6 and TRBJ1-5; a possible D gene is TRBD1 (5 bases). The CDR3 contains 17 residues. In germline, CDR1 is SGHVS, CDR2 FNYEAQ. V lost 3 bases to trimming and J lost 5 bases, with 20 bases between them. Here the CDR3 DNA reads TGTGCCAGCAGCTTGCAAACCCAGGGCCCCGGGGATCAGCCCCAGCATTTT. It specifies CASSLQTQGPGDQPQHF.

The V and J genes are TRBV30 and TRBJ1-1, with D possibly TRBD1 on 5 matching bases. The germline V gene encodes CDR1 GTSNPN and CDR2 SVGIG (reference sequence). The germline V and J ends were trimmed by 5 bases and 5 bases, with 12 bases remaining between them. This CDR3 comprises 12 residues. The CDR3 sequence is CAWSEGRTEAFF. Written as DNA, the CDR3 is TGTGCCTGGTCCGAGGGGAGGACTGAAGCTTTCTTT.

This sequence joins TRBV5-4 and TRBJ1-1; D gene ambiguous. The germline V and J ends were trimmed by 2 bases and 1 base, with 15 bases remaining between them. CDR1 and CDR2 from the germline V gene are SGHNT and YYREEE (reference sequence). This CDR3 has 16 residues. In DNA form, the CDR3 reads TGTGCCAGCAGCTTTGAGCCTGATACTTCGAACACTGAAGCTTTCTTT. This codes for CASSFEPDTSNTEAFF.

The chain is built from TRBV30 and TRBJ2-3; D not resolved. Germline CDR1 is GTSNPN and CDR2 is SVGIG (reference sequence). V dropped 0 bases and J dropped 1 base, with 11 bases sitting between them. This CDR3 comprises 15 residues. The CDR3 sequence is CAWSVGGTGTDTQYF. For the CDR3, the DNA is TGTGCCTGGAGTGTCGGTGGTACTGGCACAGATACGCAGTATTTT.

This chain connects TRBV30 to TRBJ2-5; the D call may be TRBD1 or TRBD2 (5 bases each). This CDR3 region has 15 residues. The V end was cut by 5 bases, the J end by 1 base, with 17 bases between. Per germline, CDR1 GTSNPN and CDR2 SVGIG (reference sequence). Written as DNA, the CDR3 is TGTGCCTGGGGGGGTTTGTGGGCGGTCCAAGAGACCCAGTACTTC. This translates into CAWGGLWAVQETQYF.

CDR3 residues: CASSPREPHAGTEAFF. The CDR3 nucleotides read TGCGCCAGCAGCCCGAGGGAGCCCCATGCAGGGACTGAAGCTTTCTTT. The chain recombines TRBV5-1 with TRBJ1-1, with a possible D match to TRBD1 (5 bases). Germline CDR1 is SGHRS and CDR2 is YFSETQ. CDR3 length: 16 residues. V was cut by 4 bases and J by 5 bases, with 21 bases left in between.

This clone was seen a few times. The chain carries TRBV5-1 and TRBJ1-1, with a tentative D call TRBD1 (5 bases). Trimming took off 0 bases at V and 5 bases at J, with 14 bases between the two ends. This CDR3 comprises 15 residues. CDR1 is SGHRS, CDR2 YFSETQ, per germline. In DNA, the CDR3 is TGCGCCAGCAGCTTGGTTCAGGGAGTAAAGACTGAAGCTTTCTTT. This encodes CASSLVQGVKTEAFF.

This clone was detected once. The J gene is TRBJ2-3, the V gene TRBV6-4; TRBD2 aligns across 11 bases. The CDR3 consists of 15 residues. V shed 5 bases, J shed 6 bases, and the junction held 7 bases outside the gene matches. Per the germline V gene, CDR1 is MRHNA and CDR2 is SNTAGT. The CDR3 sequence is CASSPTSGTSDTQYF. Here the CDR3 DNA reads TGTGCCAGCAGTCCGACTAGCGGGACTTCCGATACGCAGTATTTT.